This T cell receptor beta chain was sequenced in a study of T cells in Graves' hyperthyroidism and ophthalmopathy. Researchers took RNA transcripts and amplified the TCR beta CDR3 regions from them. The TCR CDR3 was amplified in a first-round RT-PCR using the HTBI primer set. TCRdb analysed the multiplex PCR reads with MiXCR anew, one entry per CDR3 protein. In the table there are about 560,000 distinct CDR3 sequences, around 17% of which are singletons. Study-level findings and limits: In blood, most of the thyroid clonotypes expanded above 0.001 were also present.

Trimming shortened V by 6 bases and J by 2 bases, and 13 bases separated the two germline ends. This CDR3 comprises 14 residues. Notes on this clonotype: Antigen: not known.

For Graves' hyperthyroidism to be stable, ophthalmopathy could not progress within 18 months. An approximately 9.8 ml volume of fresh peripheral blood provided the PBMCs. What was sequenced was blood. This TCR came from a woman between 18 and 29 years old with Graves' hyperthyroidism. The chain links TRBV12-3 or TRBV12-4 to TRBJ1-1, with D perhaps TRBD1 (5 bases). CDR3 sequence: CASSRDGINTEAFF. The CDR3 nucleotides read TGTGCCAGCAGCCGGGACGGCATTAACACTGAAGCTTTCTTT.